Listed here are 20 T cell receptor beta chains from one sample, sequenced in a study of cytomegalovirus exposure and HLA in healthy donors. Measured with immunoSEQ multiplex PCR; TCRdb has only the in-frame clones, and not every one. The table has roughly 130,000 clones, roughly 86% seen once. Source material: PBMCs. Receptor source: a man between 25 and 39 years old in good health and CMV-seronegative.

The chain carries TRBV7-2 and TRBJ1-2; perhaps TRBD1 as D (5 bases). CDR1 and CDR2 from the germline V gene are SGHTA and FQGNSA. This CDR3 spans 14 amino acids. V was clipped by 1 base and J by 3 bases, with 9 bases between them. CDR3 sequence: CASSLDPGYYGYTF. DNA for the CDR3: TGTGCCAGCAGCTTAGATCCAGGGTACTATGGCTACACCTTC.

The chain combines TRBV27 with TRBJ1-1, with a tentative D call TRBD1 (5 bases). V was trimmed by 4 bases and J by 4 bases, leaving 10 bases between them. The CDR3 runs to 13 residues. CDR1 is MNHEY and CDR2 is SMNVEV in the germline V gene (reference sequence). CDR3 amino acids: CASSSHGATEAFF. Written as DNA, the CDR3 is TGTGCCAGCAGTTCCCATGGGGCCACTGAAGCTTTCTTT.

The chain has TRBV7-9 and TRBJ2-2; the match to TRBD2 covers 8 bases. Germline V gene sequence: CDR1 SEHNR, CDR2 FQNEAQ (reference sequence). Trimming cost V 3 bases and J 4 bases; bases outside gene matches: 1. The CDR3 runs to 14 residues. The CDR3 nucleotides read TGTGCCAGCAGCTTCACTAGCGGCACCGGGGAGCTGTTTTTT. Its translation is CASSFTSGTGELFF.

The chain combines TRBV14 with TRBJ2-1; maybe TRBD1 (6 bases). Germline CDR1 is SGHDN and CDR2 is FVKESK. Trimming took 1 base from V and 10 from J, leaving 11 bases between them. The CDR3 has 13 residues. The DNA for the CDR3 is TGTGCCAGCAGCCAAGCTAATGGGGGCGAGCAGTTCTTC. It yields the protein CASSQANGGEQFF.

This chain links TRBV30 with TRBJ1-2, with a tentative D call TRBD1 (5 bases). The V end lost 0 bases, the J end lost 4 bases, and 9 bases lay between the germline ends. The germline CDR1 and CDR2 sequences are GTSNPN and SVGIG (reference sequence). The CDR3 loop spans 13 amino acids. Written as DNA, the CDR3 is TGTGCCTGGAGTGTACGGGGGATCTATGGCTACACCTTC. Translating it yields CAWSVRGIYGYTF.

The chain recombines TRBV5-8 with TRBJ1-6, with 7 bases matching TRBD1. The CDR3 has 13 amino acids. V lost 4 bases and J lost 8; bases outside the gene matches: 3. The germline V gene encodes CDR1 SGHTS and CDR2 YDEGEE. The chain's CDR3 is CASSTGAHSPLHF. Here the CDR3 DNA reads TGTGCCAGCAGCACAGGGGCACATTCACCCCTCCACTTT.

The chain recombines TRBV5-4 with TRBJ2-7, with TRBD2 identical over 10 bases. V gave up 2 bases and J gave up 1 base; unmatched junction bases: 0. The CDR3 totals 14 residues. Germline V gives CDR1 SGHNT, CDR2 YYREEE (reference sequence). DNA of the CDR3: TGTGCCAGCAGCTTAGCGGGAGGGTCCTACGAGCAGTACTTC. This gives the protein CASSLAGGSYEQYF.

This chain uses TRBV7-9 with TRBJ2-7; 11 nucleotides line up with TRBD2. This CDR3 spans 13 amino acids. Trimming took 7 bases from V and 6 from J; bases not matched to a gene: 5. From germline, CDR1 is SEHNR and CDR2 FQNEAQ (reference sequence). Here the CDR3 DNA reads TGTGCCAGCACACTAGCGGGAGTTCGCGAGCAGTACTTC. This translates into CASTLAGVREQYF.

This chain uses TRBV27 with TRBJ2-7, with 7 bases matching TRBD2. With V trimmed by 4 bases and J by 3 bases, 3 bases remained unmatched. The CDR3 runs to 13 residues. Germline V CDR1 and CDR2: MNHEY, SMNVEV (reference sequence). The CDR3, as DNA: TGTGCCAGCAGTTACGGGACTAACTACGAGCAGTACTTC. Translation gives CASSYGTNYEQYF.

Only one count was recorded for this clone. CDR3 DNA: TGTGCCAGCAGCTTAGCAGTAGCGGGAGCCTTGAACTACGAGCAGTACTTC. It yields the protein CASSLAVAGALNYEQYF. The chain uses TRBV11-2 and TRBJ2-7, with 9 bases fitting TRBD2. The J segment lost 3 bases and the V segment lost 1 base, leaving 10 bases of the junction unmatched. The CDR3 is 17 amino acids. Looked up from germline, CDR1 is SGHAT and CDR2 is FQNNGV.

J is TRBJ2-7 and V is TRBV5-4, with 7 bases fitting TRBD2. The CDR3 loop spans 14 amino acids. CDR1 is SGHNT, CDR2 YYREEE, per germline (reference sequence). The V and J ends lost 1 base and 5 bases, in that order; junction bases with no gene match: 6. The CDR3 spells CASSLRLAGNEQYF. The CDR3 DNA reads as TGTGCCAGCAGCTTGAGACTAGCTGGGAACGAGCAGTACTTC.

The chain links TRBV15 to TRBJ2-1, with 10 bases fitting TRBD2. From germline, CDR1 is LNHNV and CDR2 YYDKDF (reference sequence). J gave up 10 bases and V 1 base, and 19 bases lay outside the gene matches. This CDR3 comprises 19 residues. This CDR3 reads CATSRGRATGFKREGEQFF. CDR3 in DNA: TGTGCCACCAGCAGAGGACGCGCGACAGGATTCAAGCGGGAGGGCGAGCAGTTCTTC.

The V call is TRBV7-2, the J call TRBJ2-3; 10 bases are shared with TRBD2. Germline CDR1 SGHTA, CDR2 FQGNSA. The ends lost 4 bases at V and 6 bases at J; junction bases unmatched: 13. The CDR3 has 17 residues. The CDR3 coding sequence is TGTGCCAGCAGCTCACCTCTAGCGGGAGCGGTTCGCGATACGCAGTATTTT. Its protein product is CASSSPLAGAVRDTQYF.

This clone has just a few counts. J is TRBJ2-7 and V is TRBV4-1; the D gene is possibly TRBD2 (5 bases). Trimming took 0 bases from V and 0 from J, leaving 12 bases between them. CDR3 length equals 16 residues. Germline V gives CDR1 MGHRA, CDR2 YSYEKL. This CDR3 is CASSQDRGVTSYEQYF. The CDR3 DNA sequence: TGCGCCAGCAGCCAAGATCGGGGAGTTACCTCCTACGAGCAGTACTTC.

This sequence joins TRBV9 and TRBJ1-5; TRBD1 aligns across 8 bases. The CDR3 sequence is 14 residues long. V lost 4 bases and J lost 6; bases outside the gene matches: 6. The germline CDR1 and CDR2 sequences are SGDLS and YYNGEE. The CDR3 nucleotides are TGTGCCAGCAGCCAGACAGGGGAAAGTCAGCCCCAGCATTTT. This sequence encodes CASSQTGESQPQHF. Full variable domain (outside the CDR3, taken from reference TRBV9 and TRBJ1-5): DSGVTQTPKHLITATGQRVTLRCSPRSGDLSVYWYQQSLDQGLQFLIQYYNGEERAKGNILERFSAQQFPDLHSELNLSSLELGDSALYFCASSQTGESQPQHFGDGTRLSIL.

This clone was seen a single time. This chain uses TRBV27 with TRBJ2-7; tentative D call: TRBD1 (5 bases). This CDR3 is built from 13 residues. CDR1 is MNHEY and CDR2 is SMNVEV in the germline V gene (reference sequence). V was clipped by 6 bases and J by 7 bases, with 16 bases between them. The CDR3 DNA sequence: TGTGCCAGCAGGGGTAAGGACAATTGGGAGCAGTACTTC. This codes for CASRGKDNWEQYF.

The J gene is TRBJ2-7, the V gene TRBV11-2, with TRBD2 identical over 7 bases. Unmatched junction bases numbered 8, after V lost 1 base and J lost 2 bases. This CDR3 has 16 amino acids. Germline CDR1 reads SGHAT; CDR2 reads FQNNGV. CDR3 bases: TGTGCCAGCAGCTTAGCAGCGGGGTGGCCCCCCTACGAGCAGTACTTC. It translates to CASSLAAGWPPYEQYF.

The chain joins TRBV27 to TRBJ1-1, with 8 bases that match TRBD1. Looked up from germline, CDR1 is MNHEY and CDR2 is SMNVEV (reference sequence). The CDR3 spans 21 residues. With 10 bases clipped from V and 2 bases from J, the junction kept 30 bases outside the gene matches. Here the CDR3 DNA reads TGTGCCACCCCAGCAGTTAGTTCCCTTGGTGACAGGGGCGATCCTAACACTGAAGCTTTCTTT. It codes for CATPAVSSLGDRGDPNTEAFF.

The CDR3 reads CATEPGQGNYEQYF. The CDR3 DNA is TGTGCCACCGAACCGGGACAGGGGAACTACGAGCAGTACTTC. The J gene is TRBJ2-7, the V gene TRBV7-9; 10 bases line up with TRBD1. CDR1 SEHNR and CDR2 FQNEAQ come from the germline V gene (reference sequence). V lost 10 bases and J lost 3; bases outside the gene matches: 9. This CDR3 contains 14 residues.

The J gene is TRBJ2-7, the V gene TRBV5-1, with D tentatively TRBD1 (5 bases). Germline V gene lookup returns CDR1 SGHRS and CDR2 YFSETQ. The V end was cut by 4 bases, the J end by 6 bases, with 5 bases between. CDR3 length: 10 amino acids. This chain's CDR3 is CASSRGEQYF. In nucleotides, the CDR3 is TGCGCCAGCAGCAGGGGCGAGCAGTACTTC. Filled out from reference TRBV5-1 and TRBJ2-7, the complete variable domain reads KAGVTQTPRYLIKTRGQQVTLSCSPISGHRSVSWYQQTPGQGLQFLFEYFSETQRNKGNFPGRFSGRQFSNSRSEMNVSTLELGDSALYLCASSRGEQYFGPGTRLTVT.